This T cell receptor beta chain stems from a study of post-analysis software for immune sequencing data. This clonotype was seen a single time. Libraries were made from TCR beta cDNA, and they carried unique molecular identifiers. TCRdb called the PCR reads again in MiXCR, with one record for every CDR3 protein. The data hold about 620,000 distinct CDR3 sequences, with around 47% observed a single time. Sequencing input: blood. The receptor was isolated from a girl aged 10 to 17 with multiple sclerosis.

The CDR3 coding sequence is TGTGCCACCAGTGACCCAGGGGCCCTATATGGCTACACCTTC. Its translation: CATSDPGALYGYTF. This chain links TRBV24-1 with TRBJ1-2; a possible D gene is TRBD1 (6 bases). The germline gives CDR1 KGHDR, CDR2 SFDVKD. The CDR3 sequence is 14 residues long. The V and J ends lost 4 bases and 5 bases respectively, with 13 bases between them.